Following are 9 T cell receptor beta chains from one sample sequenced in a study of T cells in Graves' hyperthyroidism and ophthalmopathy. Researchers amplified the TCR beta CDR3 regions from RNA transcripts. Researchers ran a first-round RT-PCR on the TCR CDR3 using the HTBI primer set. TCRdb reprocessed the multiplex PCR reads via MiXCR and lists one record per CDR3 protein. Of more than 300,000 distinct CDR3 sequences detected, less than 15% appear once; the ten largest clones hold around a tenth. The sequencing sample was made of blood. These receptors came from a woman between 18 and 30 years old with Graves' hyperthyroidism.

This clonotype was seen repeatedly, ten times or more. V is TRBV12-3 or TRBV12-4 and J is TRBJ2-3; TRBD1 agrees at 7 bases. This CDR3 comprises 13 residues. Trimming at V came to 3 bases and at J to 6 bases, leaving 3 bases not matched to a gene. The CDR3 spells CASSFTGVDTQYF. CDR3 coding DNA: TGTGCCAGCAGTTTTACAGGGGTGGATACGCAGTATTTT.

This clonotype was seen many times. This sequence joins TRBV7-9 and TRBJ2-3, with D hard to call. V lost 8 bases and J lost 1, with 13 bases in between. Germline lookup yields CDR1 SEHNR and CDR2 FQNEAQ (reference sequence). This CDR3 spans 14 amino acids. CDR3 bases: TGTGCCAGCGGAACGAGGTCCGGCACAGATACGCAGTATTTT. Its translation: CASGTRSGTDTQYF.

This clonotype was counted many times. The gene calls are TRBV6-1 and TRBJ1-1, with 7 bases that match TRBD1. Per the germline V gene, CDR1 is MNHNS and CDR2 is SASEGT. Trimming at V came to 3 bases and at J to 1 base, leaving 5 bases not matched to a gene. This CDR3 region has 15 residues. The CDR3 nucleotides are TGTGCCAGCAGTGACCGAGGGACAGCGAACACTGAAGCTTTCTTT. It translates to CASSDRGTANTEAFF.

This clonotype was counted only a few times. This chain uses TRBV7-9 with TRBJ2-1, with 9 bases lining up with TRBD1. The CDR3 loop spans 16 amino acids. Trimming cost V 1 base and J 1 base; bases outside gene matches: 2. Looked up from germline, CDR1 is SEHNR and CDR2 is FQNEAQ (reference sequence). CDR3 sequence reads: CASSLVGTGSYNEQFF. As DNA, the CDR3 is TGTGCCAGCAGCTTAGTGGGGACAGGGTCCTACAATGAGCAGTTCTTC.

This clonotype has just a few counts. The V call is TRBV20-1, the J call TRBJ1-6; 9 bases map to TRBD1. V dropped 1 base and J dropped 10; count of bases not matched to a gene: 5. The germline V gene has CDR1 DFQATT and CDR2 SNEGSKA (reference sequence). The CDR3 totals 14 residues. The CDR3 reads CSARVGQGESPLHF. DNA of the CDR3: TGCAGTGCTAGAGTGGGACAGGGTGAATCACCCCTCCACTTT.

This clonotype was recorded once. The rearrangement uses TRBV2 and TRBJ2-2, with TRBD2 as a possible D gene (8 bases). The CDR3 consists of 15 residues. CDR1 SNHLY and CDR2 FYNNEI come from the germline V gene. V lost 6 bases and J lost 4, with 15 bases in between. CDR3 sequence (DNA): TGTGCCAGCAGACAGGGGCTAGCGGGCACCGGGGAGCTGTTTTTT. This sequence encodes CASRQGLAGTGELFF.

In its sample, this clonotype was seen many times. The chain recombines TRBV7-9 with TRBJ2-2, with TRBD2 as a possible D gene (6 bases). The CDR3 spans 17 residues. The germline gives CDR1 SEHNR, CDR2 FQNEAQ (reference sequence). Trimming cost V 1 base and J 5 bases, with 17 bases left between them. For the CDR3, the DNA is TGTGCCAGCAGCTTAGACCGGGACTCCTATGGTACCGGGGAGCTGTTTTTT. Protein: CASSLDRDSYGTGELFF.

This clonotype was seen many times. The chain uses TRBV6-1 and TRBJ2-2; D gene ambiguous. The CDR3 sequence is 17 residues long. The germline V gene has CDR1 MNHNS and CDR2 SASEGT. With 3 bases removed from V and 0 bases from J, the gap between germline ends came to 14 bases. The CDR3 loop reads CASSDHLDISNTGELFF. The CDR3 bases are TGTGCCAGCAGTGACCACCTAGACATTTCGAACACCGGGGAGCTGTTTTTT.

With respect to this clonotype: Compared with germline, one end of the junction differs, possibly owing to a read error. This rearrangement joins TRBV6-2 or TRBV6-3 to TRBJ2-2; D is tentatively TRBD1 or TRBD2 (5 bases each). In germline, CDR1 is MNHEY, CDR2 SVGEGT. The CDR3 length is 15 residues. The CDR3 reads CASSYLQGGVGELLF. The CDR3 DNA reads as TGTGCCAGCAGTTACCTTCAGGGTGGAGTCGGGGAGCTGCTTTTT.